The TCR beta chain under discussion was sequenced for a study of cytomegalovirus exposure and HLA in healthy donors. The study ran its PCR with 60 Vbeta and 13 Jbeta primers. The protocol was immunoSEQ multiplex PCR, while the TCRdb copy is restricted to in-frame clones and leaves out a portion. The sample includes roughly 130,000 clones, 75% to 85% of them seen just once. CDR3 length equals 14 residues. Trimming stripped 8 bases from V and 1 base from J, with 14 bases between. Germline assignment: CDR1 MDHEN and CDR2 SYDVKM. The genes are TRBV28 and TRBJ1-1; D possibly corresponds to TRBD1 (6 bases). The receptor's source is a male donor in good health and CMV-seronegative. The sample consisted of PBMCs. The CDR3 region is CASRPDRTNTEAFF. Here the CDR3 DNA reads TGTGCCAGCCGACCAGACAGGACGAACACTGAAGCTTTCTTT.